This TCR beta chain comes out of a study of response to subunit inactivated influenza vaccine. General study findings and limits: Authors suggested seasonal influenza vaccinations each recruit few new T cells.

Trimming pared 3 bases from V and 7 bases from J, leaving 17 bases between. This CDR3 comprises 15 residues. Germline CDR1 reads SGDLS; CDR2 reads YYNGEE. Each CDR3 protein is one row after TCRdb ran MiXCR on the RT-PCR reads. The sample lists hundreds of thousands of distinct CDR3 sequences, approximately 14% seen once, with around 7% in the top ten. Only a few counts were recorded for this clonotype. The antigen remains undetermined. The source was PBMCs from blood, collected 14 days before vaccination. The J gene is TRBJ2-1, the V gene TRBV9; either TRBD1 or TRBD2 may supply D (5 bases each). The clonotype comes from a man in his fifties who received an inactivated influenza vaccine. The CDR3 protein is CASSALWTPGNEQFF. In nucleotides, the CDR3 is TGTGCCAGCAGCGCCCTATGGACACCGGGGAATGAGCAGTTCTTC.